Presented here are 11 T cell receptor beta chains from one specimen sequenced in a study of identifying expanded T cells in peripheral blood (dated by TCRdb to about 2019). The library was built by means of the immunoSEQ multiplex PCR assay. TCRdb provides this immuneACCESS table in a form limited to in-frame rearrangements. Some clones are lacking; in checked studies, under half of them reflect an unresolved V gene, and why the rest are absent is not known. The sample records around 78,000 clones, roughly 86% of which are singletons. Clones ranked in the top ten supply around 19% of the sample. The sample comprised blood. The receptor set was obtained from a person aged 18-70 years in good health.

The chain has TRBV7-2 and TRBJ2-7, with 7 bases lining up with TRBD2. Per germline, CDR1 SGHTA and CDR2 FQGNSA. CDR3 length: 15 amino acids. Unmatched junction bases numbered 10, after V lost 2 bases and J lost 6 bases. CDR3 sequence (DNA): TGTGCCAGCAGCTTACTGACGGGAGGTTTAAGCGAGCAGTACTTC. It encodes CASSLLTGGLSEQYF.

CDR3 in DNA: TGTGCCAGCAGCGTAGGGCCGGCTATGGGCGGGGAGCTGTTTTTT. Its protein is CASSVGPAMGGELFF. V gene TRBV9 combines with J gene TRBJ2-2; D gene uncertain. The germline V gene has CDR1 SGDLS and CDR2 YYNGEE. The CDR3 spans 15 residues. V lost 0 bases and J 7 bases, leaving 13 bases between the germline ends.

The chain uses TRBV5-8 and TRBJ2-6, with 7 bases identical to TRBD1. V was clipped by 0 bases and J by 0 bases; unmatched bases: 3. The germline V gene has CDR1 SGHTS and CDR2 YDEGEE. The CDR3 runs to 17 residues. The CDR3 is CASSLGDSSSGANVLTF. CDR3 coding DNA: TGTGCCAGCAGCTTGGGGGACAGTTCCTCTGGGGCCAACGTCCTGACTTTC.

This chain links TRBV23-1 with TRBJ1-3, with D maybe TRBD1 (6 bases). TRBV23-1 is an open reading frame whose function is uncertain. The CDR3 consists of 15 residues. V lost 6 bases to trimming and J lost 0 bases, with 12 bases between them. This chain's CDR3 is CASRPGHSSGNTIYF. The CDR3 bases are TGCGCCAGCAGGCCGGGACACAGCTCTGGAAACACCATATATTTT.

CDR3 sequence: CASSQQGWGAQYF. The CDR3, as DNA: TGTGCCAGCAGCCAGCAGGGCTGGGGAGCGCAGTATTTT. The chain links TRBV14 to TRBJ2-3; D possibly matches TRBD1 or TRBD2 (5 bases each). This CDR3 is built from 13 residues. Between the trimmed V and J ends, which lost 3 bases and 10 bases, there was a span of 14 bases. From germline, CDR1 is SGHDN and CDR2 FVKESK.

This clone was observed a handful of times. The CDR3 here is CASSLARGQINEKLFF. Written as DNA, the CDR3 is TGTGCCAGCAGCTTAGCGAGGGGACAGATAAACGAAAAACTGTTTTTT. The V and J genes are TRBV7-2 and TRBJ1-4; 7 nucleotides agree with TRBD1. The CDR3 is 16 residues long. CDR1 is SGHTA, CDR2 FQGNSA, per germline. The J segment lost 8 bases and the V segment lost 0 bases, leaving 9 bases of the junction unmatched.

The chain recombines TRBV5-1 with TRBJ2-7; 7 positions agree with TRBD2. The germline gives CDR1 SGHRS, CDR2 YFSETQ. V dropped 0 bases and J dropped 1; count of bases not matched to a gene: 4. This CDR3 spans 15 amino acids. Here the CDR3 reads CASSLASSGSYEQYF. Here the CDR3 DNA reads TGCGCCAGCAGCTTGGCGTCTAGCGGTTCCTACGAGCAGTACTTC.

A few counts support this clone. V and J are TRBV18 and TRBJ1-5; weak D call: TRBD1 (6 bases). CDR1 and CDR2 from the germline V gene are KGHSH and LQKENI. Trimming took 3 bases from V and 5 from J, leaving 14 bases between them. CDR3 length: 15 amino acids. The CDR3: CASSPLDSRDQPQHF. The CDR3 DNA sequence: TGTGCCAGCTCACCTCTGGACAGCCGGGATCAGCCCCAGCATTTT.

The genes are TRBV29-1 and TRBJ2-2; D gene uncertain. Between the trimmed V and J ends, which lost 1 base and 1 base, there was a span of 1 base. This CDR3 has 12 amino acids. Germline V gives CDR1 SQVTM, CDR2 ANQGSEA. The CDR3 DNA follows: TGCAGCGTTGAAGGGAACACCGGGGAGCTGTTTTTT. Residues: CSVEGNTGELFF.

CDR3 region: CASSDRIREDQFF. The CDR3 bases are TGTGCCAGCAGCGATAGGATCAGGGAAGATCAGTTCTTC. The genes are TRBV5-5 and TRBJ2-1, with D possibly matching TRBD1 (5 bases). The CDR3 is 13 residues long. Trimming stripped 4 bases from V and 13 bases from J, with 18 bases between. The V gene's germline CDR1 is SGHKS and CDR2 YYEKEE (reference sequence).

The V gene is TRBV28, the J gene TRBJ1-4; D is unclear. The germline CDR1 and CDR2 sequences are MDHEN and SYDVKM. The CDR3 is made up of 15 amino acids. V was cut by 6 bases and J by 3 bases, with 14 bases left in between. CDR3 residues: CASRLTPGPNEKLFF. The DNA for the CDR3 is TGTGCCAGCAGACTCACCCCGGGCCCTAATGAAAAACTGTTTTTT.